This T cell receptor beta chain was documented in a study of control samples from healthy donors and cancer patients. Trimming pared 1 base from V and 1 base from J, leaving 4 bases between. CDR3 length: 13 residues. Germline lookup yields CDR1 MDHEN and CDR2 SYDVKM. Assay: immunoSEQ multiplex PCR; the TCRdb copy retains only in-frame clones and omits some. The sample lists about 140,000 clones, about nine tenths occurring once. The sequenced sample was blood. This receptor was identified in a woman in her 30s in good health. V gene TRBV28 combines with J gene TRBJ1-1; D remains unclear. The CDR3 nucleotides are TGTGCCAGCAGTTTATTTAGGAACACTGAAGCTTTCTTT. Translating gives CASSLFRNTEAFF.